This T cell receptor beta chain was identified in a study of shared clonotypes between healthy human individuals. Overall study context: Contributing individuals were a couple of females and a few males aged 18 to 49. Each donor contributed plates that comprised three CD4 naive, three CD4 memory, two CD8 naive and one CD8 memory. Study results and limitations: Estimated richness values were generally larger in naive subsets than in memory subsets. A reduction in generation probabilities was seen for non-shared clonotypes relative to those shared by all four donors.

Trimming took off 2 bases at V and 3 bases at J, with 5 bases between the two ends. The length of the CDR3 is 13 residues. Germline V CDR1 and CDR2: SGHVS, FNYEAQ. The repertoire was sequenced with immunoSEQ multiplex PCR; TCRdb's copy has only in-frame clones and lacks some. The profile shows fewer than 2.5 million clones, 93% of them singletons. For this clone: Its antigen is still unknown.

The V call is TRBV7-6, the J call TRBJ2-1; possible D gene TRBD1, 5 bases. The clonotype was recovered from a man aged 18 to 29 in good health. Some clones in this sample may be carry-over from other donors' samples. Specimen: naive CD4+ T cells from PBMCs. This sample's subset: CD45RA+ positively selected. The CDR3 protein is CASSLQGYNEQFF. In DNA form, the CDR3 reads TGTGCCAGCAGCTTACAGGGCTACAATGAGCAGTTCTTC. Full variable domain (remainder filled in from reference TRBV7-6 and TRBJ2-1): GAGVSQSPRYKVTKRGQDVALRCDPISGHVSLYWYRQALGQGPEFLTYFNYEAQQDKSGLPNDRFSAERPEGSISTLTIQRTEQRDSAMYRCASSLQGYNEQFFGPGTRLTVL.